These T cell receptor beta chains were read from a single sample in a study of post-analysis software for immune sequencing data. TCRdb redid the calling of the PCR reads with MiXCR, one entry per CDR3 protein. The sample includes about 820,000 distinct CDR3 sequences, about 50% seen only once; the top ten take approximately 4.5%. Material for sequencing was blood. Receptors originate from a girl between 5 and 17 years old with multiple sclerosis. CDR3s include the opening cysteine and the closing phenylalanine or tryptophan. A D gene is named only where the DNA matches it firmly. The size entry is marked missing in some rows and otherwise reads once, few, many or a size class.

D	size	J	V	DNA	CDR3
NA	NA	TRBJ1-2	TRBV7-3	TGTGCCAGCAGCTTAGAGGGTGGTGGTGGCTACACCTTC	CASSLEGGGGYTF
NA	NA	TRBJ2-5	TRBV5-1	TGCGCCAGCAGTTACTTTCGGCTAGTGGGGGACTACCAAGAGACCCAGTACTTC	CASSYFRLVGDYQETQYF
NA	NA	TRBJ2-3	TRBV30	TGTGCCTGGAGTACTGGGGTGACAGATACGCAGTATTTT	CAWSTGVTDTQYF
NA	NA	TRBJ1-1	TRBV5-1	TGCGCCAGCAGCACAGAGACCCGCCGGGAAGCTTTCTTT	CASSTETRREAFF
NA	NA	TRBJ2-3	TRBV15	TGTGCCACCAGCAGAGATAGGGCGGCGGGGGCCACAGATACGCAGTATTTT	CATSRDRAAGATDTQYF
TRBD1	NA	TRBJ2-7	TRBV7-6	TGTGCCAGCAGCGCGATACAGGGGTCTGCCTACGAGCAGTACTTC	CASSAIQGSAYEQYF
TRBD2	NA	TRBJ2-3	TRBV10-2	TGCGCCAGCAGTGAAAGCCTAGCGGGAGACAACGAGCAGTACTTT	CASSESLAGDNEQYF
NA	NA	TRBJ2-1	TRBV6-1	TGTGCCAGCAGTGAAGCGCAGGACAGCCCTTACAATGAGCAGTTCTTC	CASSEAQDSPYNEQFF
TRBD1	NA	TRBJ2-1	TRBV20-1	TGCAGTGCGTATTCCCGGGACAGGGTGAATGAGCAGTTCTTC	CSAYSRDRVNEQFF
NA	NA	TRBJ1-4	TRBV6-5	TGTGCCAGCAGACTCAGGGTGTTCGATGAAAAACTGTTTTTT	CASRLRVFDEKLFF
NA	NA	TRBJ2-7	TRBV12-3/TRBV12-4	TGTGCCAGCAGTCGAATCGGTCCACCCTACGAGCAGTACTTC	CASSRIGPPYEQYF
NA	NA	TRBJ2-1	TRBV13	TGTGCCAGCAGCTCCACTATGAATGAGCAGTTCTTC	CASSSTMNEQFF
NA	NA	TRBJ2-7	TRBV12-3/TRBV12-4	TGTGCCAGCAGTTTGGTAGCGGCTCTCTACGAGCAGTACTTC	CASSLVAALYEQYF
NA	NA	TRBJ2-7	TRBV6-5	TGTGCCAGCAGCCCGAGAATCGGTAGGGCGCACGAGCAGTACTTC	CASSPRIGRAHEQYF
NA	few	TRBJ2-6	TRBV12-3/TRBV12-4	TGTGCCAGCAGTTTCCGCTCTGGGCGAGGGGCCAACGTCCTGACTTTC	CASSFRSGRGANVLTF
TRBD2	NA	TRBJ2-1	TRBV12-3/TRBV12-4	TGTGCCAGCAGCTCTAGCGGGACGGTCTACAATGAGCAGTTCTTC	CASSSSGTVYNEQFF
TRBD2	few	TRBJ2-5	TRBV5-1	TGCGCCAGCAGCCCACTAGCGGGAATTATGTCACAAGAGACCCAGTACTTC	CASSPLAGIMSQETQYF
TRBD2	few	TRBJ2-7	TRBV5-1	TGCGCCAGCAGCGGCAGAGGAGTAGGGGCGGGAGATTTGGGCGAGCAGTACTTC	CASSGRGVGAGDLGEQYF
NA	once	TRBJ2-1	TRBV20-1	TGCAGTGCACTTGGACTGTTGAATGAGCAGTTCTTC	CSALGLLNEQFF
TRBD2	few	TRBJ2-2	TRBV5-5	TGTGCCAGCAGCCGCAGGGGACTAGAGACCGGGGAGCTGTTTTTT	CASSRRGLETGELFF
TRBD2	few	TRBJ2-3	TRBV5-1	TGCGCCAGCAGCTTGGTTTCCAGCGGGAGATCAGATACGCAGTATTTT	CASSLVSSGRSDTQYF
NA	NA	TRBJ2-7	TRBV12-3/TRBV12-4	TGTGCCAGCAACCACCTCTACAGGGCTACCTACGAGCAGTACTTC	CASNHLYRATYEQYF
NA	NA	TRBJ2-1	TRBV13	TGTGCCAGCAGCACCCGTGGACTCGCCTACAATGAGCAGTTCTTC	CASSTRGLAYNEQFF